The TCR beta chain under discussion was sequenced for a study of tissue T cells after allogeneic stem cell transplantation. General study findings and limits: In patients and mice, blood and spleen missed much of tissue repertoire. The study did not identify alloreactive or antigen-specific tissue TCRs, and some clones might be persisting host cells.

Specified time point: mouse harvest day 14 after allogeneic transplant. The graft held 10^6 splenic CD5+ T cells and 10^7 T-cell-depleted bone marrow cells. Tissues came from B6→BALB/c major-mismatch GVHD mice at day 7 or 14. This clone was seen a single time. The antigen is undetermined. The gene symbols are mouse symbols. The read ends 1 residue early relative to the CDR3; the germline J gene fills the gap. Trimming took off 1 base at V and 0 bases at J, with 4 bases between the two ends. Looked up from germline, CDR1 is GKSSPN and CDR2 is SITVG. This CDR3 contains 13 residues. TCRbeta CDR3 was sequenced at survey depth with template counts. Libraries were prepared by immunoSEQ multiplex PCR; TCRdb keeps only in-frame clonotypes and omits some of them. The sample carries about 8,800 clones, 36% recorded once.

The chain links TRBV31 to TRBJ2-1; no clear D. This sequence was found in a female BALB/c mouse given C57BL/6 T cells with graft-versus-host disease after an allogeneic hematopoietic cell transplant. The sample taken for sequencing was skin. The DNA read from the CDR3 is TGTGCCTGGAGTCAGGATAACTATGCTGAGCAGTTC. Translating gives CAWSQDNYAEQF. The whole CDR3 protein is CAWSQDNYAEQFF.